Below, 14 T cell receptor beta chains from the same sample are listed, as sequenced in a study of cytomegalovirus exposure and HLA in healthy donors. Data came from immunoSEQ multiplex PCR; TCRdb stores just in-frame clones and leaves some out. The table includes 200,000 to 250,000 clones, less than 90% detected once. Material: PBMCs. These receptors were obtained from a young woman in good health and CMV-seronegative.

The chain combines TRBV10-1 with TRBJ2-7; D unresolved. V was cut by 9 bases and J by 0 bases, with 15 bases left in between. In germline, CDR1 is WNHNN, CDR2 SYGVQD (reference sequence). The CDR3 covers 14 residues. This CDR3 reads CARSSRVSSYEQYF. The CDR3 nucleotides are TGCGCCAGGAGCTCACGGGTCAGCTCCTACGAGCAGTACTTC.

The chain carries TRBV9 and TRBJ2-7; D is uncertain. Germline-derived CDR1 and CDR2 are SGDLS and YYNGEE. CDR3 length equals 14 residues. V was cut by 4 bases and J by 1 base, with 12 bases left in between. CDR3 amino acids: CASSQSSSSYEQYF. The DNA for the CDR3 is TGTGCCAGCAGCCAAAGTAGCAGTTCCTACGAGCAGTACTTC.

This sequence joins TRBV27 and TRBJ1-5; D is possibly TRBD1 (6 bases). The germline V and J ends were trimmed by 8 bases and 1 base, with 15 bases remaining between them. The CDR3 has 15 amino acids. Germline V CDR1 and CDR2: MNHEY, SMNVEV (reference sequence). DNA of the CDR3: TGTGCCAGCCAATACAGCAGGGGAAGCAATCAGCCCCAGCATTTT. Translating it yields CASQYSRGSNQPQHF.

This sequence joins TRBV5-1 and TRBJ2-7; 7 nucleotides align to TRBD1. The length of the CDR3 is 13 residues. The junction had 3 bases not matched to a gene; V was cut back by 0 bases and J by 6 bases. Germline CDR1 and CDR2: SGHRS and YFSETQ. CDR3 sequence (DNA): TGCGCCAGCAGCTTGGGGGACAGCGGCGAGCAGTACTTC. Its translation is CASSLGDSGEQYF.

The chain employs TRBV28 and TRBJ2-7; D call uncertain. There are 11 residues in the CDR3. Germline CDR1 and CDR2: MDHEN and SYDVKM. Trimming took 7 bases from V and 6 from J, leaving 10 bases between them. The CDR3 loop reads CASKANIEQYF. The CDR3 nucleotides read TGTGCCAGCAAAGCAAACATCGAGCAGTACTTC.

This clone has a handful of counts. The chain links TRBV6-5 to TRBJ1-3; D not certain. CDR1 and CDR2 from the germline V gene are MNHEY and SVGAGI. The CDR3 length is 14 residues. Deletions cut 4 bases from V and 2 bases from J, with 9 bases between. In nucleotides, the CDR3 is TGTGCCAGCAGTTCCACAGAGACTGGAAACACCATATATTTT. It codes for CASSSTETGNTIYF.

J is TRBJ1-1 and V is TRBV9; D gene uncertain. Germline CDR1 and CDR2: SGDLS and YYNGEE. Trimming stripped 1 base from V and 0 bases from J, with 13 bases between. The CDR3 has 16 amino acids. The CDR3 coding sequence is TGTGCCAGCAGCGTAAGGCCCCAGGCGATGAACACTGAAGCTTTCTTT. It encodes CASSVRPQAMNTEAFF.

The CDR3 spells CASRVRDYNTEAFF. CDR3 sequence (DNA): TGTGCCAGCAGGGTGAGGGACTACAACACTGAAGCTTTCTTT. The V gene is TRBV2, the J gene TRBJ1-1, with D possibly TRBD1 on 5 matching bases. The V gene lost 6 bases and the J gene lost 2 bases, with 13 bases spanning the gap. Per the germline V gene, CDR1 is SNHLY and CDR2 is FYNNEI. This CDR3 region has 14 residues.

CDR3 bases: TGTGCCAGCAGCTGGACAGGGGGGCCCAATTCACCCCTCCACTTT. It is translated as CASSWTGGPNSPLHF. The chain combines TRBV5-6 with TRBJ1-6, with TRBD1 identical over 10 bases. Looked up from germline, CDR1 is SGHDT and CDR2 is YYEEEE. The CDR3 loop spans 15 amino acids. V shed 3 bases, J shed 7 bases, and the junction held 4 bases outside the gene matches.

This chain uses TRBV6-4 with TRBJ1-6, with no clear D. V lost 4 bases, J lost 4 bases, and 5 bases lay in between. The length of the CDR3 is 13 residues. Germline CDR1 MRHNA, CDR2 SNTAGT. CDR3 in DNA: TGTGCCAGCAGTGTCAGATATAATTCACCCCTCCACTTT. As protein: CASSVRYNSPLHF.

V usage is TRBV2 and J usage is TRBJ2-7, with 12 bases that match TRBD1. V lost 6 bases, J lost 5 bases, and 8 bases stayed unmatched. Germline V gene data show CDR1 as SNHLY and CDR2 as FYNNEI. The CDR3 is 15 residues long. The CDR3 protein is CASRGQGAGNDEQYF. In DNA form, the CDR3 reads TGTGCCAGCAGGGGACAGGGGGCTGGTAACGACGAGCAGTACTTC.

The chain couples TRBV21-1 to TRBJ1-2; the table's TRBD1 call for D was not verified on the DNA. TRBV21-1 is described as a pseudogene. This CDR3 is 14 amino acids long. This CDR3 is CASSILAQPTGYTF. The CDR3 DNA reads TGTGCCAGCAGCATCCTTGCACAGCCTACTGGCTACACCTTC.

The chain combines TRBV7-2 with TRBJ2-1, with 14 bases aligning to TRBD2. Germline CDR1 SGHTA, CDR2 FQGNSA. With V trimmed by 5 bases and J by 4 bases, 4 bases remained unmatched. The CDR3 is 16 amino acids. The DNA for the CDR3 is TGTGCCAGCAGCGTAGGGACTAGCGGGGGTTACAATGAGCAGTTCTTC. It codes for CASSVGTSGGYNEQFF.

The V call is TRBV27, the J call TRBJ2-3, with a possible D match to TRBD2 (6 bases). The CDR3 runs 17 residues. The V gene lost 3 bases and the J gene lost 2 bases, with 18 bases spanning the gap. Germline values: CDR1 MNHEY, CDR2 SMNVEV (reference sequence). The CDR3 sequence is CASSFLRRARSTDTQYF. CDR3 DNA: TGTGCCAGCAGTTTCCTCAGGAGGGCTCGATCCACAGATACGCAGTATTTT.